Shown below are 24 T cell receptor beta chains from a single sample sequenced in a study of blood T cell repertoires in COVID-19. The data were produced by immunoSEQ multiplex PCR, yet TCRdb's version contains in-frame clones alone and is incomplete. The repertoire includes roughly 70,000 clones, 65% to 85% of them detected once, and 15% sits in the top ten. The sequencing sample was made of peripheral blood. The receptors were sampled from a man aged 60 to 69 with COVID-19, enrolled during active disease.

The CDR3 DNA reads TGTGCCAGCAGCCGAGGGACAGTGTCCGAAGCTTTCTTT. The encoded protein is CASSRGTVSEAFF. The chain links TRBV7-2 to TRBJ1-1; TRBD1 matches 7 bases. V was pared by 5 bases and J by 8 bases, with 8 bases of the junction left unmatched. CDR3 size: 13 residues. CDR1 is SGHTA and CDR2 is FQGNSA in the germline V gene.

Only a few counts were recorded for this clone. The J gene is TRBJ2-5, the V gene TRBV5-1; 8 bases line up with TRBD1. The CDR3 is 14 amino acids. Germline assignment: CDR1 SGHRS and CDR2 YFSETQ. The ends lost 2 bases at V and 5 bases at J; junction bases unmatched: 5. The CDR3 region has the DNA TGCGCCAGCAGCTTTGGGACAGGAGGGGAGACCCAGTACTTC. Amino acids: CASSFGTGGETQYF.

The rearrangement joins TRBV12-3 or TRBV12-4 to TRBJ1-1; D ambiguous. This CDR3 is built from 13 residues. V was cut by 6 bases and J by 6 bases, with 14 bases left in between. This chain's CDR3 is CASSTRTFAEAFF. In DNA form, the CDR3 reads TGTGCCAGCAGCACTCGGACTTTCGCTGAAGCTTTCTTT.

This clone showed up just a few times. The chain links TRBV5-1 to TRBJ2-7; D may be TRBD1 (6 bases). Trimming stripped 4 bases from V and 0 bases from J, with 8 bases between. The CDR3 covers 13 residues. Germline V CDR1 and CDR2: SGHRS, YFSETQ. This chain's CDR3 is CASSTDSSYEQYF. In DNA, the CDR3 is TGCGCCAGCAGCACGGACAGCTCCTACGAGCAGTACTTC.

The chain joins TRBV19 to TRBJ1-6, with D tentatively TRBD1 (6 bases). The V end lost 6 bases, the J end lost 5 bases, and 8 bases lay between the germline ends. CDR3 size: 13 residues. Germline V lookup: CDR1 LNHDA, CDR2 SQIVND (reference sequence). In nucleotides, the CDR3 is TGTGCCAGTAGGGACAGAGATAATTCACCCCTCCACTTT. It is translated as CASRDRDNSPLHF.

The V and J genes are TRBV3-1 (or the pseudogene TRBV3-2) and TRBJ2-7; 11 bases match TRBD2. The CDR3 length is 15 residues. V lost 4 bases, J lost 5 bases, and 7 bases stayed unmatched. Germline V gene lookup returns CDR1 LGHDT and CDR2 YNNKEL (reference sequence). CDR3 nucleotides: TGTGCCAGCAGCCTGACGACTAGCGGGGCCAACGAGCAGTACTTC. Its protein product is CASSLTTSGANEQYF.

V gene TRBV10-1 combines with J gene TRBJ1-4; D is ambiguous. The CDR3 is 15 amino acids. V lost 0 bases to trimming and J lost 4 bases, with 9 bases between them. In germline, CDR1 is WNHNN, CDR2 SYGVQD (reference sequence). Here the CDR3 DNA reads TGCGCCAGCAGTGAGTCGATCAGGCGTAATGAAAAACTGTTTTTT. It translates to CASSESIRRNEKLFF.

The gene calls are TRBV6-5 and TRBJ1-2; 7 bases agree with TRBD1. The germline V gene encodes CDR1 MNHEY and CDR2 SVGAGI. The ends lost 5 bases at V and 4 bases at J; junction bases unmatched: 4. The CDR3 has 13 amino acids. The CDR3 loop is CASSLTGAYGYTF. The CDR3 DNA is TGTGCCAGCAGTCTAACAGGGGCCTATGGCTACACCTTC.

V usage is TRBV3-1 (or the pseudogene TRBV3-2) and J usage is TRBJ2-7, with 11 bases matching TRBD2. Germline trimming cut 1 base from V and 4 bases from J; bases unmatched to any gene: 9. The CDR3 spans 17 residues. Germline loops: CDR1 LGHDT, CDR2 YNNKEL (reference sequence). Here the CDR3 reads CASSQVGLAESNYEQYF. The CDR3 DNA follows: TGTGCCAGCAGCCAAGTGGGACTAGCGGAGTCAAATTACGAGCAGTACTTC.

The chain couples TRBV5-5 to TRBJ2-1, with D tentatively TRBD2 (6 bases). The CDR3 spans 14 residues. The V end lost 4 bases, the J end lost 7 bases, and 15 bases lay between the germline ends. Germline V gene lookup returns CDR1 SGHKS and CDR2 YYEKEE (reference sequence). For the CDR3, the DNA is TGTGCCAGCAGCATTTGGGTAGGAGGGAATGAGCAGTTCTTC. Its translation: CASSIWVGGNEQFF. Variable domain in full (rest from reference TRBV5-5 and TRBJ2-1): DAGVTQSPTHLIKTRGQQVTLRCSPISGHKSVSWYQQVLGQGPQFIFQYYEKEERGRGNFPDRFSARQFPNYSSELNVNALLLGDSALYLCASSIWVGGNEQFFGPGTRLTVL.

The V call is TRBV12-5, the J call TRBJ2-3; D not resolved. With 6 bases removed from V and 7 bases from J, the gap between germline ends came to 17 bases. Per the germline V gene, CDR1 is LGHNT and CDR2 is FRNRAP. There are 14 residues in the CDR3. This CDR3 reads CASGPPDLDYTQYF. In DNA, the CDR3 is TGTGCTAGTGGCCCACCTGACTTAGACTATACGCAGTATTTT.

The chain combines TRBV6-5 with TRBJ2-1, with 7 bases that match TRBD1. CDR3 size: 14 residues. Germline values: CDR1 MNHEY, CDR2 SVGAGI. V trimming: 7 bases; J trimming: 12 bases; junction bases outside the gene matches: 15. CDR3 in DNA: TGTGCCAGCACCGCCGGACAGGAACCCCGTTTGCAGTTCTTC. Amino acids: CASTAGQEPRLQFF.

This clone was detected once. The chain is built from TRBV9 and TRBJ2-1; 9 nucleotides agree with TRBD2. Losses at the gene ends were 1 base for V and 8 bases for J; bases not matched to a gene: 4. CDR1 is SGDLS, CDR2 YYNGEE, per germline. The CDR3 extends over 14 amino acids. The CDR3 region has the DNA TGTGCCAGCAGCGTACGGGCTAGCGGGGATGAGCAGTTCTTC. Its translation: CASSVRASGDEQFF.

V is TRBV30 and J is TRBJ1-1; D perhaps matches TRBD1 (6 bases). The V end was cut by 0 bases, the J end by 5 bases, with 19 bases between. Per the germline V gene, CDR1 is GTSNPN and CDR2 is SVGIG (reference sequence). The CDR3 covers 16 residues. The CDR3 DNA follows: TGTGCCTGGAGTGTACCGCCGGACAGAGAAAAAACTGAAGCTTTCTTT. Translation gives CAWSVPPDREKTEAFF. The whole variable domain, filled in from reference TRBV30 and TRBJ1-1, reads SQTIHQWPATLVQPVGSPLSLECTVEGTSNPNLYWYRQAAGRGLQLLFYSVGIGQISSEVPQNLSASRPQDRQFILSSKKLLLSDSGFYLCAWSVPPDREKTEAFFGQGTRLTVV.

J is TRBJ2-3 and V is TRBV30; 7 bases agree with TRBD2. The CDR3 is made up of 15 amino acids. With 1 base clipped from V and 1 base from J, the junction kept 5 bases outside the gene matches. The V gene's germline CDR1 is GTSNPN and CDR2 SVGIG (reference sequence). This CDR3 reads CAWSAWGGGTDTQYF. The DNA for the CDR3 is TGTGCCTGGAGTGCTTGGGGAGGGGGCACAGATACGCAGTATTTT.

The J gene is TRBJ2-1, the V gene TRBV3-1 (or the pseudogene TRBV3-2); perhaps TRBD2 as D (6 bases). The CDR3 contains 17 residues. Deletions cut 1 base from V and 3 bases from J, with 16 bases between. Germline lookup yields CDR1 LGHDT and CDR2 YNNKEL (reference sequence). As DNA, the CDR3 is TGTGCCAGCAGCCAAGGAATACTGGACTATCACTACAATGAGCAGTTCTTC. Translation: CASSQGILDYHYNEQFF.

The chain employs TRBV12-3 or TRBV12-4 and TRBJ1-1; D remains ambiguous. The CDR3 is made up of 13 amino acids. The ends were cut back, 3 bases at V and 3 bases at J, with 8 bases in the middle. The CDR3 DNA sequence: TGTGCCAGCAGTTTGACGGAGGACACTGAAGCTTTCTTT. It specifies CASSLTEDTEAFF.

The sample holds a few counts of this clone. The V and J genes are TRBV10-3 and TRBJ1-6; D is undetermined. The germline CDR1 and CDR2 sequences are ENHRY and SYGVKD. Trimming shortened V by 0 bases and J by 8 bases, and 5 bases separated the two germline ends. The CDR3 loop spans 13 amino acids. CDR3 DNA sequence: TGTGCCATCAGTGAGTCGCCAGATTCACCCCTCCACTTT. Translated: CAISESPDSPLHF.

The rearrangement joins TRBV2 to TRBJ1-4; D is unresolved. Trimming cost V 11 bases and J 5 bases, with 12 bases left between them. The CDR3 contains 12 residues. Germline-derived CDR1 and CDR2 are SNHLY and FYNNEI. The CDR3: CAGEGGNEKLFF. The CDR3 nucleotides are TGTGCCGGAGAGGGTGGAAATGAAAAACTGTTTTTT.

The CDR3: CASSADTTKNIQYF. The DNA of the CDR3 is TGTGCCAGCAGTGCTGACACCACCAAAAACATTCAGTACTTC. The chain combines TRBV2 with TRBJ2-4; D remains ambiguous. The V end lost 4 bases, the J end lost 2 bases, and 9 bases lay between the germline ends. CDR1 is SNHLY, CDR2 FYNNEI, per germline. The CDR3 consists of 14 residues.

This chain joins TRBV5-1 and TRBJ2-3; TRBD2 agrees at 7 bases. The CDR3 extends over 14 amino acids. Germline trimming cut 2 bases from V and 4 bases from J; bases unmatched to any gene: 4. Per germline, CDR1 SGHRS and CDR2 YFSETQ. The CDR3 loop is CASSLGGGADTQYF. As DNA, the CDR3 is TGCGCCAGCAGCTTAGGTGGGGGGGCAGATACGCAGTATTTT.

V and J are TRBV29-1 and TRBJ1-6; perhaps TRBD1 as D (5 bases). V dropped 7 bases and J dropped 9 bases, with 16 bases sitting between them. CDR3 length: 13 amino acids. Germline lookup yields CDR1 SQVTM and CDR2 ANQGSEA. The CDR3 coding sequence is TGCAGCGCCGGGGGTACAGGAGGTTCACCCCTCCACTTT. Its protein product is CSAGGTGGSPLHF.

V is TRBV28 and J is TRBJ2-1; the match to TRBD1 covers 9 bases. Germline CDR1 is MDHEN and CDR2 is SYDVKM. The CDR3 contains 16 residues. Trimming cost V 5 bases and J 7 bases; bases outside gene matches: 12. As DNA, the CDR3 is TGTGCCAGCAGTCTGACCCCCGGGACAGGGACTAATGAGCAGTTCTTC. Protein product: CASSLTPGTGTNEQFF.

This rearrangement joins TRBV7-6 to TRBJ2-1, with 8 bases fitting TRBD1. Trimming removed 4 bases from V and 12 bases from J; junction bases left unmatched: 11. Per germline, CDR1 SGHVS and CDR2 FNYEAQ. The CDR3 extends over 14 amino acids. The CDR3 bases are TGTGCCAGCAGCTCGATGCCAGGGGGCTTAGGGCAGTTCTTC. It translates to CASSSMPGGLGQFF.